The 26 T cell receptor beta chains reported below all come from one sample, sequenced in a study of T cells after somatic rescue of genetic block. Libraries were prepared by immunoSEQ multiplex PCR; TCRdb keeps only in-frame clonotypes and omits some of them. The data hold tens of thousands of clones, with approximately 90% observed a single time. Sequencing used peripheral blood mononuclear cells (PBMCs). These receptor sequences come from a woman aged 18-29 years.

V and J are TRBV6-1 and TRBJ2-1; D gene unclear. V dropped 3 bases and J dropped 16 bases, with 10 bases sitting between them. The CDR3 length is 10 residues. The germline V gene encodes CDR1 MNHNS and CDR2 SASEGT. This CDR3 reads CASSDVGSFF. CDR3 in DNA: TGTGCCAGCAGTGATGTTGGCAGTTTCTTC.

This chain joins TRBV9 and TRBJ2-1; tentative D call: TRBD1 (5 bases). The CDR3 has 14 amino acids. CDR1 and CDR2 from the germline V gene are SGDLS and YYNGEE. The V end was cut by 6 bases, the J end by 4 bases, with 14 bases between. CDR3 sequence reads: CASNRRQGYNEQFF. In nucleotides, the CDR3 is TGTGCCAGCAACCGCCGCCAGGGATACAATGAGCAGTTCTTC.

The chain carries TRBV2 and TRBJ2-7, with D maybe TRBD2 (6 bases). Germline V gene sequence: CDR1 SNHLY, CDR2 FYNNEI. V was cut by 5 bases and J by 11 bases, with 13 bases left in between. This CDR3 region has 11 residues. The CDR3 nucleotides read TGTGCCAGCAGTCCCCTAAAGCGGGAGTACTTC. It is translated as CASSPLKREYF.

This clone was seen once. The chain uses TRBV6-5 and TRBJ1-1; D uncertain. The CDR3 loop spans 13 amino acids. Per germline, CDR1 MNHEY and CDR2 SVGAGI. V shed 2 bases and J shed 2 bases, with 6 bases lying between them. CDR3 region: CASSYQINTEAFF. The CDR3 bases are TGTGCCAGCAGTTACCAAATAAACACTGAAGCTTTCTTT.

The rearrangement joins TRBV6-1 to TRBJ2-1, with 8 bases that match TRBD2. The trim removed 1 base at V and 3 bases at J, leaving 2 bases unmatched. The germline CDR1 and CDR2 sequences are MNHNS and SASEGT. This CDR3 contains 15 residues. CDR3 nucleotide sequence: TGTGCCAGCAGTGAAGAACTAGCGGTCTACAATGAGCAGTTCTTC. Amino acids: CASSEELAVYNEQFF.

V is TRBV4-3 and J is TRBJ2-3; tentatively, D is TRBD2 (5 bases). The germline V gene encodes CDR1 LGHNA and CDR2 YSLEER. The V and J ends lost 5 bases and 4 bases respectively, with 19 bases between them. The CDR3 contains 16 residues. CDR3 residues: CASSAGPAELSDTQYF. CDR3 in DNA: TGCGCCAGCAGCGCAGGCCCAGCGGAGCTGTCAGATACGCAGTATTTT.

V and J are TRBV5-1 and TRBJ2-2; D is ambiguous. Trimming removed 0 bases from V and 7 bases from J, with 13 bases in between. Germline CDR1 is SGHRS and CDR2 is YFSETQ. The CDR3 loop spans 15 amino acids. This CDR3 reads CASSLDSTDYGELFF. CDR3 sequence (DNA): TGCGCCAGCAGCTTGGATTCGACCGATTACGGGGAGCTGTTTTTT.

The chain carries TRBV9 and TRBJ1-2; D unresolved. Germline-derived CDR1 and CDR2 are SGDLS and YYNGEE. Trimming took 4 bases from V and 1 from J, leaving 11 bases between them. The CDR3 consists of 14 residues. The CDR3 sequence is CASSPNMDNYGYTF. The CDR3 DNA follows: TGTGCCAGCAGCCCTAACATGGATAACTATGGCTACACCTTC.

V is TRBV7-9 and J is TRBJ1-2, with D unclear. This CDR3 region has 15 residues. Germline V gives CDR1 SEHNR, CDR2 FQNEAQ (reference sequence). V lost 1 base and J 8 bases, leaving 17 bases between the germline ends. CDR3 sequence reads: CASSLEGGREDGYTF. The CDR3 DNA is TGTGCCAGCAGCTTAGAAGGCGGCAGAGAGGACGGCTACACCTTC.

CDR3 nucleotide sequence: TGTGCCAGCAGCCCCAGGGACAGGGGCTCGAATGGCTACACCTTC. Translating it yields CASSPRDRGSNGYTF. The gene calls are TRBV7-6 and TRBJ1-2, with TRBD1 matching 10 bases. Germline CDR1 reads SGHVS; CDR2 reads FNYEAQ. The CDR3 loop spans 15 amino acids. With V trimmed by 5 bases and J by 6 bases, 9 bases remained unmatched.

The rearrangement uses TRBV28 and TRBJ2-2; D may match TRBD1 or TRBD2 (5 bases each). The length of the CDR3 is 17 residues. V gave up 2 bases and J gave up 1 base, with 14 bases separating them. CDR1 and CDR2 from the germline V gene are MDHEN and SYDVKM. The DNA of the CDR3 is TGTGCCAGCAGTTTAGGGGTGACGGGACGGAACACCGGGGAGCTGTTTTTT. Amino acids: CASSLGVTGRNTGELFF.

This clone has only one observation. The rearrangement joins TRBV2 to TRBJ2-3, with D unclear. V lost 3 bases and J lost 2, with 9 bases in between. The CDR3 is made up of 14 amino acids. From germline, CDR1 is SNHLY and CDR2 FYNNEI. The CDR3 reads CASSEILNTDTQYF. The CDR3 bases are TGTGCCAGCAGTGAGATTTTGAACACAGATACGCAGTATTTT.

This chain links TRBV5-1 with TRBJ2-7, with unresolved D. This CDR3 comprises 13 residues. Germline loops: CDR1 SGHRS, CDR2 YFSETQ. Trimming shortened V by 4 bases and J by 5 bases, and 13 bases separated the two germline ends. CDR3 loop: CASSEPGLDEQYF. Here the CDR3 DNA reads TGCGCCAGCAGCGAACCGGGCCTGGACGAGCAGTACTTC.

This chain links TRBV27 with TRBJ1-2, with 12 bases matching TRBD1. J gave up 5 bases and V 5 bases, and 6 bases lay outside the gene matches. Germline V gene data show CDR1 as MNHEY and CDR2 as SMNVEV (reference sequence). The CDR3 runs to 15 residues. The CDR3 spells CASSHGTGGSYGYTF. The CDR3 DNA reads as TGTGCCAGCAGTCACGGGACAGGGGGCTCATATGGCTACACCTTC.

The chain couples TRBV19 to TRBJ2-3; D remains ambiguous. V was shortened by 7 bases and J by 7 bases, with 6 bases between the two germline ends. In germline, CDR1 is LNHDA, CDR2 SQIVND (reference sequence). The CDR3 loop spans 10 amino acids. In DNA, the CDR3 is TGTGCCAGTATAAGAAATACGCAGTATTTT. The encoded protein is CASIRNTQYF.

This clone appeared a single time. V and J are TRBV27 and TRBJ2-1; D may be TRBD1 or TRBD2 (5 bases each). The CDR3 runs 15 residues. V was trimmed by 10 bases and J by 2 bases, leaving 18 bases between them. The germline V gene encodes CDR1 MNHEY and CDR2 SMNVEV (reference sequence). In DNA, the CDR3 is TGTGCCACCCACCACGGGACCAGTACCTACAATGAGCAGTTCTTC. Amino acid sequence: CATHHGTSTYNEQFF.

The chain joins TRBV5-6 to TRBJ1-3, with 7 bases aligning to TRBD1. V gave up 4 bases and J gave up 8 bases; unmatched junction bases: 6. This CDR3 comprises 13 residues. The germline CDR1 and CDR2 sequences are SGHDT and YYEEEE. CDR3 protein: CASSPGQRDTIYF. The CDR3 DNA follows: TGTGCCAGCAGCCCGGGACAGAGAGACACCATATATTTT.

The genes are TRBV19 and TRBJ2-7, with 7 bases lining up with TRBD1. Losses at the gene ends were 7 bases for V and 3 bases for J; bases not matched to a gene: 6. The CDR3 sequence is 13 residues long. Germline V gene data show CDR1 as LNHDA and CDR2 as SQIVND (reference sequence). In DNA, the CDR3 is TGTGCCAGTAAGGGGGCCCGCGGCTACGAGCAGTACTTC. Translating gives CASKGARGYEQYF.

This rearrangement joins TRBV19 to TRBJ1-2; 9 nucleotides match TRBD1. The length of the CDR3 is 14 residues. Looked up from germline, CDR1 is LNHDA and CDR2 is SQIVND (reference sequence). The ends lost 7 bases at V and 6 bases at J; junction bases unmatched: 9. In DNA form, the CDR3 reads TGTGCCAGTACCGACCGTCGGACAGGGGATGGCTACACCTTC. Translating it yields CASTDRRTGDGYTF.

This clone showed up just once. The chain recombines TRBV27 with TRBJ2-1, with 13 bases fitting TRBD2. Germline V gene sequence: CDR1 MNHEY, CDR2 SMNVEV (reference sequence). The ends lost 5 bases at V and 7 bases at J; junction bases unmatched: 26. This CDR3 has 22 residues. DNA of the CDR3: TGTGCCAGCAGTGCGACGAGTATTGTACTAGCGGGAGGGCCTTTGAAGAGGAATGAGCAGTTCTTC. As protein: CASSATSIVLAGGPLKRNEQFF.

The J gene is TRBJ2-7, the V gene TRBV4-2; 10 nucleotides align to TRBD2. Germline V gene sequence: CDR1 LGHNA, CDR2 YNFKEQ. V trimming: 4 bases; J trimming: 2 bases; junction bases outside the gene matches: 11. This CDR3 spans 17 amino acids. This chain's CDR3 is CASSPNLLAGAAYEQYF. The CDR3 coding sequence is TGTGCCAGCAGCCCCAACCTTCTAGCGGGAGCGGCCTACGAGCAGTACTTC.

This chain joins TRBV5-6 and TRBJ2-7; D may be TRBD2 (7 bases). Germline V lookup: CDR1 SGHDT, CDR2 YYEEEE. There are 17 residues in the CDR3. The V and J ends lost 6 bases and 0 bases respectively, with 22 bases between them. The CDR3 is CASTRGRSGWISYEQYF. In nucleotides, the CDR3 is TGTGCCAGCACCCGGGGGCGTAGCGGGTGGATCTCCTACGAGCAGTACTTC.

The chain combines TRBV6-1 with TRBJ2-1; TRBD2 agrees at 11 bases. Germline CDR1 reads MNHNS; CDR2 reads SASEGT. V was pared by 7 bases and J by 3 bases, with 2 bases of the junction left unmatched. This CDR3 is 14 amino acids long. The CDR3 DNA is TGTGCCAGCACCGGGACTAGCGGCTACAATGAGCAGTTCTTC. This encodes CASTGTSGYNEQFF.

For the CDR3, the DNA is TGTGCCAGCAGCTCCCACCGGGACAGAGCTTCCTACGAGCAGTACTTC. It translates to CASSSHRDRASYEQYF. J is TRBJ2-7 and V is TRBV11-3; 7 nucleotides agree with TRBD1. V lost 4 bases, J lost 1 base, and 10 bases stayed unmatched. This CDR3 contains 16 residues. Per the germline V gene, CDR1 is SGHNT and CDR2 is YENEEA. Complete variable domain (other parts from reference TRBV11-3 and TRBJ2-7): EAGVVQSPRYKIIEKKQPVAFWCNPISGHNTLYWYLQNLGQGPELLIRYENEEAVDDSQLPKDRFSAERLKGVDSTLKIQPAELGDSAVYLCASSSHRDRASYEQYFGPGTRLTVT.

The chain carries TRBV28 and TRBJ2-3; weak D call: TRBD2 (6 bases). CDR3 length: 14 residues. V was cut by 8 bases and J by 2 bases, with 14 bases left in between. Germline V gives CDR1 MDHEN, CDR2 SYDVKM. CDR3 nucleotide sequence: TGTGCCAGCCAGATAGGGACTCTCACAGATACGCAGTATTTT. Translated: CASQIGTLTDTQYF.

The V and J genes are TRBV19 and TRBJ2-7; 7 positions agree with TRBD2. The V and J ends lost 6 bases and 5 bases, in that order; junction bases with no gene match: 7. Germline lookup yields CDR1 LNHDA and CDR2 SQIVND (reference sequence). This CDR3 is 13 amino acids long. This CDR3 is CASSHGTTDEQYF. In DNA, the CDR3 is TGTGCCAGTAGCCATGGGACTACGGACGAGCAGTACTTC.